This T cell receptor (beta chain) came from a study of T cells after yellow fever vaccination. One entry per CDR3 protein results from TCRdb running MiXCR on the 5' RACE reads. The sample records some 390,000 distinct CDR3 sequences, 6.2% being singletons. The receptor's source is a young man who received the YFV17D yellow fever vaccine. The starting material was PBMCs, obtained 5 days after the yellow fever booster vaccination.

Here the CDR3 reads CASSLAIQSAHTDTQYF. CDR3 in DNA: TGCGCCAGCAGCTTGGCCATACAGTCAGCCCACACAGATACGCAGTATTTT. The chain is built from TRBV5-1 and TRBJ2-3; D gene unclear. Trimming left V 0 bases short and J 2 bases short, with 16 bases between. The germline V gene encodes CDR1 SGHRS and CDR2 YFSETQ. The CDR3 consists of 17 residues.